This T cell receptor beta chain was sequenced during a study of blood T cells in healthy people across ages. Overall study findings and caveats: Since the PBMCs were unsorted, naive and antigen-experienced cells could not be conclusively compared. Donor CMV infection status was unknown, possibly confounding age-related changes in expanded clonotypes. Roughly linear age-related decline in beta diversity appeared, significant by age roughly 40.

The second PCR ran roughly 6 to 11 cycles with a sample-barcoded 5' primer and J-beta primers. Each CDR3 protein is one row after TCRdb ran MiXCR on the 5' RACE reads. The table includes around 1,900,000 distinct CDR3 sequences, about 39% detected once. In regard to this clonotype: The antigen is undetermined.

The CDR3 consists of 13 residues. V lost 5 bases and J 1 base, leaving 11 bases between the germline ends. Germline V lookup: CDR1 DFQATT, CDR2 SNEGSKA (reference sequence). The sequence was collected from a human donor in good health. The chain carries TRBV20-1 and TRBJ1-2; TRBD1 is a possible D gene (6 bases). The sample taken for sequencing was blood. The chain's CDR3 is CSARTGFNYGYTF. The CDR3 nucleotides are TGCAGTGCTCGTACAGGGTTTAACTATGGCTACACCTTC.